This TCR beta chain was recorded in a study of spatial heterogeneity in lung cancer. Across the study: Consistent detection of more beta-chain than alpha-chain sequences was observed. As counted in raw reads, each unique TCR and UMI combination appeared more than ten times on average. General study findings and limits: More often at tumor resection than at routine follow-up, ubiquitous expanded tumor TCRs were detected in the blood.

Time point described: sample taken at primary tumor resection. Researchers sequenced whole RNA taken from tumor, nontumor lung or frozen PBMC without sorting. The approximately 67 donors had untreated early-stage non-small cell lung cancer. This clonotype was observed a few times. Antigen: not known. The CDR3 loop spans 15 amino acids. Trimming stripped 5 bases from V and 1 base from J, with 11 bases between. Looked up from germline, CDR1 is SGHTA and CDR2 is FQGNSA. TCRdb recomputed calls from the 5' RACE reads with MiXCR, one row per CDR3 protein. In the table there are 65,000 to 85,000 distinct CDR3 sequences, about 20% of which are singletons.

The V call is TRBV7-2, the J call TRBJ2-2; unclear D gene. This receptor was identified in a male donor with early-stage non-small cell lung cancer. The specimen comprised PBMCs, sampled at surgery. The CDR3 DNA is TGTGCCAGCAGCCCCATGGGCTTGAACACCGGGGAGCTGTTTTTT. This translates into CASSPMGLNTGELFF.